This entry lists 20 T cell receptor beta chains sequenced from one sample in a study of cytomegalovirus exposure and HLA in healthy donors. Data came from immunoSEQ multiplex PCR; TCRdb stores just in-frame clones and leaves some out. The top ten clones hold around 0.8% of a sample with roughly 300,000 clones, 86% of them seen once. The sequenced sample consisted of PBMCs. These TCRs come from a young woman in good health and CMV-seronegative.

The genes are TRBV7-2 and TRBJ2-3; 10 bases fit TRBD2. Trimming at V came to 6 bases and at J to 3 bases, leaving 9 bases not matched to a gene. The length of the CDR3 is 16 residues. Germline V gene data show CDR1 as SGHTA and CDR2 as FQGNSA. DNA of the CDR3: TGTGCCAGCAGACCCCCGGGACTAGCGACAACAGATACGCAGTATTTT. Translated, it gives CASRPPGLATTDTQYF.

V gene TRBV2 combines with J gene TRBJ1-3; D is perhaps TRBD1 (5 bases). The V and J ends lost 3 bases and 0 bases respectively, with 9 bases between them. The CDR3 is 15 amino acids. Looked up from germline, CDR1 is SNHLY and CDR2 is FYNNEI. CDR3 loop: CASSDGHYSGNTIYF. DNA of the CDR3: TGTGCCAGCAGTGACGGACACTACTCTGGAAACACCATATATTTT. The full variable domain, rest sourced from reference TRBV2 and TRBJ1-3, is EPEVTQTPSHQVTQMGQEVILRCVPISNHLYFYWYRQILGQKVEFLVSFYNNEISEKSEIFDDQFSVERPDGSNFTLKIRSTKLEDSAMYFCASSDGHYSGNTIYFGEGSWLTVV.

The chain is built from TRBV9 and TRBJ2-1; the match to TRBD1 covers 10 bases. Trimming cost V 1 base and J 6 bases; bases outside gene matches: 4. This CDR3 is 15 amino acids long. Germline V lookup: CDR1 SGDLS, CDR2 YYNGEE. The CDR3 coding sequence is TGTGCCAGCAGCGTACTGGACAGGGGGACCAATGAGCAGTTCTTC. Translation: CASSVLDRGTNEQFF.

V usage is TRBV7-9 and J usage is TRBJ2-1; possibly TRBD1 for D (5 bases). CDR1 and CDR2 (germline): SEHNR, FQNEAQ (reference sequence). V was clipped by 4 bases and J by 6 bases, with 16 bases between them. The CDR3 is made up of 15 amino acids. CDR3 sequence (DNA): TGTGCCAGCAGCTCCTGGACAAGCCCACCCAATGAGCAGTTCTTC. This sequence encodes CASSSWTSPPNEQFF.

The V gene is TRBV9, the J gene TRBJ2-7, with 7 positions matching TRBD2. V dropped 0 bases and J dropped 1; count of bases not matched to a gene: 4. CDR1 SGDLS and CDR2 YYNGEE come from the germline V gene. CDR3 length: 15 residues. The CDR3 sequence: CASSVASGLSYEQYF. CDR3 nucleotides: TGTGCCAGCAGCGTAGCTAGCGGCTTATCCTACGAGCAGTACTTC.

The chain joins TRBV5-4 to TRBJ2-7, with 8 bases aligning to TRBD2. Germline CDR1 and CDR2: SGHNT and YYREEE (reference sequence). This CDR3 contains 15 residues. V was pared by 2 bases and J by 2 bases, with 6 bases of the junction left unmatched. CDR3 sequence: CASSLAGATPYEQYF. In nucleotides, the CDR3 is TGTGCCAGCAGCTTAGCGGGAGCTACCCCCTACGAGCAGTACTTC.

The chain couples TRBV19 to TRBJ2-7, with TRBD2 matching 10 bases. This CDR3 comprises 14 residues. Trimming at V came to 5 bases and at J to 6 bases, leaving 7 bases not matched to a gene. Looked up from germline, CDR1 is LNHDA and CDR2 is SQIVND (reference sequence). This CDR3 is CASSEQGLALEQYF. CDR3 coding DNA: TGTGCCAGTAGTGAACAGGGACTAGCGCTCGAGCAGTACTTC.

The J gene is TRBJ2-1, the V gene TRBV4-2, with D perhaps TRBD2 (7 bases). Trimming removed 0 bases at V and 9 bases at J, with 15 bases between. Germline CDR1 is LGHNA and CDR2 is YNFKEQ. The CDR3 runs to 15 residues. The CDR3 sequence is CASSQEGGGRSEQFF. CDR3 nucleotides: TGTGCCAGCAGCCAAGAAGGGGGGGGGCGTAGTGAGCAGTTCTTC.

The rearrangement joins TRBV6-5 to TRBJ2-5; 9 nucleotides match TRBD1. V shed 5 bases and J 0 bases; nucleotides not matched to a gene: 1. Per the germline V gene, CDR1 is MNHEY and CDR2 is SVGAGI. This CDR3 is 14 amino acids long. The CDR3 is CASSRTGDQETQYF. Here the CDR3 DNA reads TGTGCCAGCAGTCGGACAGGGGACCAAGAGACCCAGTACTTC.

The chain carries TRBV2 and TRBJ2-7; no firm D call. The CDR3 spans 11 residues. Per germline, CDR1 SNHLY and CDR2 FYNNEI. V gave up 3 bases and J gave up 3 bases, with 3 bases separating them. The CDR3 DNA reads TGTGCCAGCAGTGACGTCTACGAGCAGTACTTC. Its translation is CASSDVYEQYF.

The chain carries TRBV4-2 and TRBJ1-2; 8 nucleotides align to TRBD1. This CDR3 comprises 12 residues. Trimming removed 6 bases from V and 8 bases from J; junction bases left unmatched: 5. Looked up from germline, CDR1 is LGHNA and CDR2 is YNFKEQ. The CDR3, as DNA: TGTGCCAGCAGTGAGGCAGGGGGCGGCTACACCTTC. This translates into CASSEAGGGYTF.

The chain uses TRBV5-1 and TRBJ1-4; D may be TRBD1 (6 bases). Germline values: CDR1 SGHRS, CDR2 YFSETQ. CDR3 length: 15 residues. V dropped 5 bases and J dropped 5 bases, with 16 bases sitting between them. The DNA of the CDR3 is TGCGCCAGCAGTGCGGCAGGGACACCGAATGAAAAACTGTTTTTT. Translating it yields CASSAAGTPNEKLFF.

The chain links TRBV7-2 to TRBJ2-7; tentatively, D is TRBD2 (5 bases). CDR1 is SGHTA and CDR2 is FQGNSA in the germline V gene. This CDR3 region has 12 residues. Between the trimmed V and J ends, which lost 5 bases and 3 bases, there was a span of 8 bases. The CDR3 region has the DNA TGTGCCAGCAGCACTACTAGCTACGAGCAGTACTTC. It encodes CASSTTSYEQYF. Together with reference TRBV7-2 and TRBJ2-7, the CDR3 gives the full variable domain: GAGVSQSPSNKVTEKGKDVELRCDPISGHTALYWYRQSLGQGLEFLIYFQGNSAPDKSGLPSDRFSAERTGGSVSTLTIQRTQQEDSAVYLCASSTTSYEQYFGPGTRLTVT.

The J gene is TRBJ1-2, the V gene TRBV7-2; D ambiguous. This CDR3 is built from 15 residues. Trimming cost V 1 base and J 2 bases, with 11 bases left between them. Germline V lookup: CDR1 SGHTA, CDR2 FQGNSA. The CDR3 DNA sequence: TGTGCCAGCAGCTTAGTGGCGGCCTTGAACTATGGCTACACCTTC. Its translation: CASSLVAALNYGYTF.

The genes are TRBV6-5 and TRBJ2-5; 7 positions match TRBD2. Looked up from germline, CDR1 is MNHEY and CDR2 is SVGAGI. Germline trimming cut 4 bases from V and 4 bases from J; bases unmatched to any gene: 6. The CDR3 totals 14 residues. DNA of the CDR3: TGTGCCAGCAGTTCGACTAGCCCGTTAGAGACCCAGTACTTC. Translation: CASSSTSPLETQYF.

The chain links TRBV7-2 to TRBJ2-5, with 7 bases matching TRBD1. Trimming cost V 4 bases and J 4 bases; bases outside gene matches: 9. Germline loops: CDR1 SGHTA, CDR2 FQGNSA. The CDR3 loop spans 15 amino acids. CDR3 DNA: TGTGCCAGCAGCTCTTACAGGGGTGTGGGAGAGACCCAGTACTTC. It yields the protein CASSSYRGVGETQYF.

CDR3 loop: CASSPSGTAYNEQFF. The CDR3 nucleotides are TGTGCCAGCTCACCGAGTGGGACAGCCTACAATGAGCAGTTCTTC. This chain joins TRBV18 and TRBJ2-1; TRBD1 matches 7 bases. The CDR3 contains 15 residues. V gave up 3 bases and J gave up 2 bases; unmatched junction bases: 4. The germline V gene has CDR1 KGHSH and CDR2 LQKENI.

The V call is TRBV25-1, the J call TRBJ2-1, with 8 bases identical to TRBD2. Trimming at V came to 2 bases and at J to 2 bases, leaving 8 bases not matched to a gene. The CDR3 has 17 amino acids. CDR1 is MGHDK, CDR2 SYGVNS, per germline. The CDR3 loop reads CASSEGSGGDTYNEQFF. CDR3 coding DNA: TGTGCCAGCAGTGAAGGGTCGGGGGGGGATACCTACAATGAGCAGTTCTTC.

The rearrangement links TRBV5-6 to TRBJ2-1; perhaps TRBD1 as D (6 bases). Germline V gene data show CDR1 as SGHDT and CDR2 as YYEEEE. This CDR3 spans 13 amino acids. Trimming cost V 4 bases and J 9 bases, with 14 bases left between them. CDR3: CASSLQGLGEQFF. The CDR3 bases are TGTGCCAGCAGCCTACAGGGTTTGGGTGAGCAGTTCTTC.

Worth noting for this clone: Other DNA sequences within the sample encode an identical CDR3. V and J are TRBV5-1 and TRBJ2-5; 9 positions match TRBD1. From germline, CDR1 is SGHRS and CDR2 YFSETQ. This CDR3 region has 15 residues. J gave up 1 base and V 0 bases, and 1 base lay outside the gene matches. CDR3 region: CASSLGGQGQETQYF. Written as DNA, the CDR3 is TGCGCCAGCAGCTTGGGGGGACAGGGCCAAGAGACCCAGTACTTC.